Listed below are T cell receptor beta chains from one sample, sequenced in a study of blood T cell repertoires in COVID-19. Clones were read by immunoSEQ multiplex PCR, and TCRdb kept only the in-frame ones, dropping some. In the table there are about 83,000 clones, just over 85% of which are singletons. The material sequenced was peripheral blood. The source is a human donor in a cohort sampled during active COVID-19. The CDR3 runs from the conserved cysteine through the conserved F or W. Expanded clones are given a class, and other clones once, few, many or no size at all.

size | V | CDR3
- | TRBV30 | CAWTAGGKTGELFF
- | TRBV7-6 | CASSSPTGNYEQYF
- | TRBV5-1 | CASSLVGGNEQFF
once | TRBV10-3 | CAIRQAYGYTF
- | TRBV28 | CASSLAGEGYTF
- | TRBV12-3/TRBV12-4 | CASNLQGFSEAFF
- | TRBV20-1 | CSASRRQGVTGYTF
- | TRBV20-1 | CSAIDMRGGTEAFF
- | TRBV18 | CASSPLQGSRETQYF
- | TRBV18 | CASSPAQGARTQYF
- | TRBV7-2 | CASSPSGRTDTQYF
- | TRBV11-3 | CASRDYLKETQYF
- | TRBV5-1 | CASSLGDTLMGSPLHF
- | TRBV30 | CAWRKKGATNEKLFF
- | TRBV12-3/TRBV12-4 | CASGEAGSQPQHF
- | TRBV7-2 | CASSLVAGANYEQFF
- | TRBV5-1 | CASSLVGREEDTQYF
once | TRBV14 | CASSQGGQDHGYTF
- | TRBV9 | CASSVGRQTRDEQFF
- | TRBV23-1 | CASSQPTGGGVPTGELFF
- | TRBV6-5 | CASSYGTAASGNTIYF
- | TRBV5-4 | CASSPVTGGEGTQYF
- | TRBV5-5 | CASSLGTVYSNQPQHF
- | TRBV30 | CAWRRGIMNTGELFF
- | TRBV7-3 | CAGFGTAINNAFF
- | TRBV7-8 | CASSPQGTSNQPQHF
- | TRBV3-1/TRBV3-2 | CASSRGQGSEAFF
- | TRBV3-1/TRBV3-2 | CASSLDRGTSEAFF
once | TRBV19 | CASTSRGVRSYNEQFF
- | TRBV7-9 | CASSRATDTQYF
once | TRBV3-1/TRBV3-2 | CASSQDPGDTQYF
- | TRBV5-4 | CASSGGLAGVRGGELFF
few | TRBV12-3/TRBV12-4 | CASSFFDREAFF
- | TRBV5-4 | CASSLGRGTSTDTQYF
- | TRBV7-2 | CASSLGQGREQYF
- | TRBV4-2 | CASSNRQNTGELFF